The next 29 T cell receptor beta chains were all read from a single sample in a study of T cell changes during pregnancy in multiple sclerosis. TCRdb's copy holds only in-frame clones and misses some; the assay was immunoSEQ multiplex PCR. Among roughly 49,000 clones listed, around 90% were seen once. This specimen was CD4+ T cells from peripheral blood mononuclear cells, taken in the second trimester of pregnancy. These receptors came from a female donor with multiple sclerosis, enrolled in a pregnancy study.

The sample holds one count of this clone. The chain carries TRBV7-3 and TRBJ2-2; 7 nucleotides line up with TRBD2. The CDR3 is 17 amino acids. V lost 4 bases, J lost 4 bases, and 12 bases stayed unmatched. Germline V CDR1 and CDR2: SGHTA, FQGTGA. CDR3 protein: CASSSPHGLVGTGELFF. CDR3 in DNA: TGTGCCAGCAGCTCCCCCCATGGACTAGTAGGCACCGGGGAGCTGTTTTTT.

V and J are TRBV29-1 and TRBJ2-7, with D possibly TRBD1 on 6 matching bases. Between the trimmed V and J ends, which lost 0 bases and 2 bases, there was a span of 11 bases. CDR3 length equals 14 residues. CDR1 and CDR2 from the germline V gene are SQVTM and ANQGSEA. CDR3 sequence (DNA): TGCAGCGTTGAAGAGGACAGCTTCACCTACGAGCAGTACTTC. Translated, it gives CSVEEDSFTYEQYF.

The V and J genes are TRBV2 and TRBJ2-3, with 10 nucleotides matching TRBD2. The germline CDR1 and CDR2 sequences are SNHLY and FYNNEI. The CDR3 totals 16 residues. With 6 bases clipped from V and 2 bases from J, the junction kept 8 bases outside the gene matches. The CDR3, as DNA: TGTGCCAGCAGCCCCGAAGGACTAGCGGCCACAGATACGCAGTATTTT. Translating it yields CASSPEGLAATDTQYF.

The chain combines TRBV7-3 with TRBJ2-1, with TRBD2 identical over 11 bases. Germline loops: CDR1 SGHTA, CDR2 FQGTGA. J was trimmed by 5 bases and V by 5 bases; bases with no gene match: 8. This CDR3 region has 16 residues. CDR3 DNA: TGTGCCAGCAGCCCCACTAGCGGGGGCCCTAACAATGAGCAGTTCTTC. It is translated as CASSPTSGGPNNEQFF.

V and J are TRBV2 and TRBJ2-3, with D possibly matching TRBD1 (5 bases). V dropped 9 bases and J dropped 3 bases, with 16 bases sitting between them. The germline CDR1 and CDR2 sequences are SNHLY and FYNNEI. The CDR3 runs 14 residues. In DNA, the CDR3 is TGTGCCAGTAACCTCATGAAGGGGACAGATACGCAGTATTTT. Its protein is CASNLMKGTDTQYF.

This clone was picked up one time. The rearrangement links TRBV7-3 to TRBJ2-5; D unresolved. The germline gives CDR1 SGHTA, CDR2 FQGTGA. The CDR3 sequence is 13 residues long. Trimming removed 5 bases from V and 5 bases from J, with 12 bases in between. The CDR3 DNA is TGTGCCAGCAGCACACACCCCGGGGAGACCCAGTACTTC. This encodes CASSTHPGETQYF.

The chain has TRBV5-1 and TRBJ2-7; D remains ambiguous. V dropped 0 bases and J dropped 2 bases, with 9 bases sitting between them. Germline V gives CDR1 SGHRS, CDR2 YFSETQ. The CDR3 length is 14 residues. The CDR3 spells CASSLEAVPYEQYF. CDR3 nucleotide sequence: TGCGCCAGCAGCTTGGAGGCGGTGCCCTACGAGCAGTACTTC. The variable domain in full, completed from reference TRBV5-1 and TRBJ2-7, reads KAGVTQTPRYLIKTRGQQVTLSCSPISGHRSVSWYQQTPGQGLQFLFEYFSETQRNKGNFPGRFSGRQFSNSRSEMNVSTLELGDSALYLCASSLEAVPYEQYFGPGTRLTVT.

CDR3 amino acids: CATTALATRSRRRVYEQYF. The CDR3 nucleotides are TGTGCCACCACCGCCCTCGCGACCAGATCCCGGAGGCGGGTATACGAGCAGTACTTC. This rearrangement joins TRBV19 to TRBJ2-7; D perhaps matches TRBD2 (5 bases). There are 19 residues in the CDR3. Germline V lookup: CDR1 LNHDA, CDR2 SQIVND (reference sequence). With 10 bases removed from V and 4 bases from J, the gap between germline ends came to 35 bases. Together with reference TRBV19 and TRBJ2-7, the CDR3 gives the full variable domain: DGGITQSPKYLFRKEGQNVTLSCEQNLNHDAMYWYRQDPGQGLRLIYYSQIVNDFQKGDIAEGYSVSREKKESFPLTVTSAQKNPTAFYLCATTALATRSRRRVYEQYFGPGTRLTVT.

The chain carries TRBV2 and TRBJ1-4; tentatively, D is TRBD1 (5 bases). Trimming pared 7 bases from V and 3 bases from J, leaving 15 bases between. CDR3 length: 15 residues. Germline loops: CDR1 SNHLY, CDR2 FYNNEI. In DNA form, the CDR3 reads TGTGCCAGCATGGTGGGCAGGGCGGCTAATGAAAAACTGTTTTTT. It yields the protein CASMVGRAANEKLFF.

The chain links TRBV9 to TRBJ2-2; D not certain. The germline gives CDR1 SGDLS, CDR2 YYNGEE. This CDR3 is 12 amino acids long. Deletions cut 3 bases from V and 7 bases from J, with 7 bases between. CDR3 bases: TGTGCCAGCAGCGCCGTTGTCGGGGAGCTGTTTTTT. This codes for CASSAVVGELFF.

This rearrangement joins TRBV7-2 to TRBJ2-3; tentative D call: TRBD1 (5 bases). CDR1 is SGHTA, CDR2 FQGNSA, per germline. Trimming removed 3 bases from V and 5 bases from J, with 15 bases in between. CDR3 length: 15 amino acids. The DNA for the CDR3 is TGTGCCAGCAGCTTTCCCCAGGGAACCAGAGATACGCAGTATTTT. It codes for CASSFPQGTRDTQYF.

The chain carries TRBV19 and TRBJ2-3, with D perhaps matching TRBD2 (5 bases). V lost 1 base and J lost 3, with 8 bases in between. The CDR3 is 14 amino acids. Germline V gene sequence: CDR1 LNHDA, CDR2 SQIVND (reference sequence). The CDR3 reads CASSIGGWTDTQYF. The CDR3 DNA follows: TGTGCCAGTAGTATAGGAGGGTGGACAGATACGCAGTATTTT. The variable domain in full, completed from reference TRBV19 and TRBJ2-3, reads DGGITQSPKYLFRKEGQNVTLSCEQNLNHDAMYWYRQDPGQGLRLIYYSQIVNDFQKGDIAEGYSVSREKKESFPLTVTSAQKNPTAFYLCASSIGGWTDTQYFGPGTRLTVL.

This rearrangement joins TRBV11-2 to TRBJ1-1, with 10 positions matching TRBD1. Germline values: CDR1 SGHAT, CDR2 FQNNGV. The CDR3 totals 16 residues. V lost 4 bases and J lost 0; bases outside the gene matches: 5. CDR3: CASSSRQGAMNTEAFF. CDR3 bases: TGTGCCAGCAGCTCAAGACAGGGGGCAATGAACACTGAAGCTTTCTTT. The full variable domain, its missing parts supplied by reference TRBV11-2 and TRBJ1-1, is EAGVAQSPRYKIIEKRQSVAFWCNPISGHATLYWYQQILGQGPKLLIQFQNNGVVDDSQLPKDRFSAERLKGVDSTLKIQPAKLEDSAVYLCASSSRQGAMNTEAFFGQGTRLTVV.

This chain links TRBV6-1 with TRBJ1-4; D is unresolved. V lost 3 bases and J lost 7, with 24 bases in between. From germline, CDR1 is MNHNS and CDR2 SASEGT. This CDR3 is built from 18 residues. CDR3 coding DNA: TGTGCCAGCAGTGATAAGTCCTCGTATCCGGGGAAACGTGAAAAACTGTTTTTT. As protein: CASSDKSSYPGKREKLFF.

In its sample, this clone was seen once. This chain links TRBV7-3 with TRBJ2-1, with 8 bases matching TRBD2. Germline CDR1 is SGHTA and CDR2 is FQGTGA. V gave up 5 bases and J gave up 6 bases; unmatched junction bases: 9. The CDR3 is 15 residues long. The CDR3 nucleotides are TGTGCCAGCAGCCCACAACTAGCGGCTATCAATGAGCAGTTCTTC. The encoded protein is CASSPQLAAINEQFF.

CDR3 DNA sequence: TGCGCCAGCAGCTTTAGGGGGGGTTATGATGAGCAGTTCTTC. It specifies CASSFRGGYDEQFF. The J gene is TRBJ2-1, the V gene TRBV5-1; TRBD2 is a possible D gene (7 bases). Looked up from germline, CDR1 is SGHRS and CDR2 is YFSETQ. The CDR3 loop spans 14 amino acids. V was shortened by 2 bases and J by 8 bases, with 14 bases between the two germline ends.

The CDR3 protein is CASSPRVGDRGFYGYTF. In nucleotides, the CDR3 is TGTGCCAGCAGCCCCCGCGTCGGAGACAGGGGATTCTATGGCTACACCTTC. The V gene is TRBV7-8, the J gene TRBJ1-2; 8 bases match TRBD1. This CDR3 is built from 17 residues. Germline CDR1 is SGHVS and CDR2 is FQNEAQ. Germline trimming cut 5 bases from V and 4 bases from J; bases unmatched to any gene: 15. Looking up the rest from reference TRBV7-8 and TRBJ1-2 gives the full variable domain: GAGVSQSPRYKVAKRGQDVALRCDPISGHVSLFWYQQALGQGPEFLTYFQNEAQLDKSGLPSDRFFAERPEGSVSTLKIQRTQQEDSAVYLCASSPRVGDRGFYGYTFGSGTRLTVV.

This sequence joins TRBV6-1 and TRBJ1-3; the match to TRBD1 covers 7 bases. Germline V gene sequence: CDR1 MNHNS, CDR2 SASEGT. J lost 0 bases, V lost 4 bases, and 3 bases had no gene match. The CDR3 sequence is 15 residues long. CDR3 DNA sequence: TGTGCCAGCAGTGCGGACAGGATCTCTGGAAACACCATATATTTT. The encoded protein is CASSADRISGNTIYF.

CDR3 residues: CASSYTGEENGYTF. The CDR3 nucleotides are TGTGCCAGCAGTTACACAGGGGAAGAAAATGGCTACACCTTC. The gene calls are TRBV6-6 and TRBJ1-2, with 7 bases that match TRBD1. J lost 6 bases, V lost 2 bases, and 6 bases had no gene match. CDR3 size: 14 residues. The germline CDR1 and CDR2 sequences are MNHNY and SVGAGI (reference sequence).

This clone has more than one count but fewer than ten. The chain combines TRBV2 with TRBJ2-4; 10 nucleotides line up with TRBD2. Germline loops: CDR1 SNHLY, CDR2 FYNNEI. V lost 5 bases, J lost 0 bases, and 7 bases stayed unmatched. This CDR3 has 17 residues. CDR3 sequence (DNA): TGTGCCAGCAGTATAGCGGGGGGATCCCTAGCCAAAAACATTCAGTACTTC. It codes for CASSIAGGSLAKNIQYF. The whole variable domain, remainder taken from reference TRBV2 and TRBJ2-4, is EPEVTQTPSHQVTQMGQEVILRCVPISNHLYFYWYRQILGQKVEFLVSFYNNEISEKSEIFDDQFSVERPDGSNFTLKIRSTKLEDSAMYFCASSIAGGSLAKNIQYFGAGTRLSVL.

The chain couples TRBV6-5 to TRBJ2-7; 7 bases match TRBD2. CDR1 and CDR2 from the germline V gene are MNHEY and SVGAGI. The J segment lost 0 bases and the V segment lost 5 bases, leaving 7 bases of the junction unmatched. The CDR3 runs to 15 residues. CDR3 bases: TGTGCCAGCAGTAAGGTGGGGGGGAGCTCCTACGAGCAGTACTTC. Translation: CASSKVGGSSYEQYF.

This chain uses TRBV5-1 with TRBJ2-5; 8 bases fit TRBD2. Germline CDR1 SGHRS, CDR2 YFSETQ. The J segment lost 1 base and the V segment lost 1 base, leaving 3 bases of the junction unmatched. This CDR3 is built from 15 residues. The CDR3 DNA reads TGCGCCAGCAGCTTGTATAGCGGGGCCCAAGAGACCCAGTACTTC. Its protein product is CASSLYSGAQETQYF.

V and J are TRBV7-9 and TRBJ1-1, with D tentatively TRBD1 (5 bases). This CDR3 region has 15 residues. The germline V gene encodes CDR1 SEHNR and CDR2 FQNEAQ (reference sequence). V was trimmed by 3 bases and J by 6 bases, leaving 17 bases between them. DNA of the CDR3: TGTGCCAGCAGCTTTTTTAGGGGCGAGTCCCCTGAAGCTTTCTTT. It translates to CASSFFRGESPEAFF.

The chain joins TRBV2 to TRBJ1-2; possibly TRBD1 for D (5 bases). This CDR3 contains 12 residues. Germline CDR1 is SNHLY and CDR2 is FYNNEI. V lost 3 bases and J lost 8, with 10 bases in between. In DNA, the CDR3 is TGTGCCAGCAGTGAGGGGCGCCTGGGCTACACCTTC. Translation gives CASSEGRLGYTF.

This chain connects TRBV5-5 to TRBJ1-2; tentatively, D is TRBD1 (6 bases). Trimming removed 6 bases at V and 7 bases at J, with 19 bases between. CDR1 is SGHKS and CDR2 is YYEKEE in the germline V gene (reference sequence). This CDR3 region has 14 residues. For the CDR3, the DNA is TGTGCCAGCACCCCTAGGGGGGGATCCGGTGGCTACACCTTC. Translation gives CASTPRGGSGGYTF.

DNA for the CDR3: TGTGCCAGCAGCTCGGCAACAGGAACCTACGAGCAGTACTTC. It codes for CASSSATGTYEQYF. This chain joins TRBV7-2 and TRBJ2-7, with D possibly being TRBD1 (5 bases). V gave up 4 bases and J gave up 2 bases, with 12 bases separating them. The CDR3 totals 14 residues. Looked up from germline, CDR1 is SGHTA and CDR2 is FQGNSA.

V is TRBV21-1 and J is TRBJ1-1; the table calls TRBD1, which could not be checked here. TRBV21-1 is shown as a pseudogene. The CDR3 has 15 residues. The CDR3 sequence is CASSKGQGRNTEAFF. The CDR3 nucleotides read TGTGCCAGCAGCAAAGGGCAGGGGAGGAACACTGAAGCTTTCTTT.

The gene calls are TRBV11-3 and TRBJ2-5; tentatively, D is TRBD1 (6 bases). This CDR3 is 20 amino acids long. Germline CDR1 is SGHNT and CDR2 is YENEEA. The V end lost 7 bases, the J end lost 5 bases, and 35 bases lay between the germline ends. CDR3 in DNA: TGTGCCAGCACCCATACCGAGGTAGGGGGACCTGGAAACGTGGGGGAGACCCAGTACTTC. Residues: CASTHTEVGGPGNVGETQYF. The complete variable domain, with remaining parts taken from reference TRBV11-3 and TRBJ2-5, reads EAGVVQSPRYKIIEKKQPVAFWCNPISGHNTLYWYLQNLGQGPELLIRYENEEAVDDSQLPKDRFSAERLKGVDSTLKIQPAELGDSAVYLCASTHTEVGGPGNVGETQYFGPGTRLLVL.

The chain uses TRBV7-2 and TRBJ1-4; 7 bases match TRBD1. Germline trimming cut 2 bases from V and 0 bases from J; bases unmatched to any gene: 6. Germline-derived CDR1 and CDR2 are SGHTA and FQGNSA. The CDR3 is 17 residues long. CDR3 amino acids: CASSLWEGGPTNEKLFF. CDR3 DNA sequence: TGTGCCAGCAGCTTATGGGAAGGGGGCCCAACTAATGAAAAACTGTTTTTT.